This is a list of T cell receptor beta chains from one sample in a study of blood T cell repertoires in COVID-19. Here immunoSEQ multiplex PCR was the method, and the copy in TCRdb shows in-frame clones only, minus some. The sample records under 500,000 clones, about 89% being singletons. Sequenced sample: peripheral blood. The receptors shown here come from a young woman with acute or convalescent COVID-19. The CDR3 runs from the conserved cysteine through the conserved F or W. The D gene is left open where the match is weak. Size is omitted from some rows. Given values are once, few, many or a class for expanded clones.

V	D	J	size	DNA	CDR3
TRBV9	TRBD1	TRBJ2-1	NA	TGTGCCAGCAGCGTAGCTTTAGGACAGGGGGACAATGAGCAGTTCTTC	CASSVALGQGDNEQFF
TRBV2	NA	TRBJ2-7	NA	TGTGCCAGCAGTGAATTGAGACCAGGGCAGGGGAACGAGCAGTACTTC	CASSELRPGQGNEQYF
TRBV2	NA	TRBJ1-4	NA	TGTGCCAGCAGTGAAGGAGCAACTAATGAAAAACTGTTTTTT	CASSEGATNEKLFF
TRBV30	NA	TRBJ2-7	NA	TGTGCCTGGAGTCAGGGAGGCCTCTCCTACGAGCAGTACTTC	CAWSQGGLSYEQYF
TRBV5-1	TRBD1	TRBJ1-1	NA	TGCGCCAGCAGCTGGATAACAGGGGGTGGGGACACTGAAGCTTTCTTT	CASSWITGGGDTEAFF
TRBV11-2	NA	TRBJ2-7	NA	TGTGCCAGCAGCTTAGTGCAGGGCTCCTACGAGCAGTACTTC	CASSLVQGSYEQYF
TRBV5-1	NA	TRBJ1-2	NA	TGCGCCAGCAGCTTGGATGAGGCAGGGCGAGGCTACACCTTC	CASSLDEAGRGYTF
TRBV18	NA	TRBJ2-5	NA	TGTGCCAGCTCACCGAATAGGGGTCTGGAGACCCAGTACTTC	CASSPNRGLETQYF
TRBV9	NA	TRBJ2-1	few	TGTGCCAGCAGCGTAGGGGACTTAGACCCGCAGTTCTTC	CASSVGDLDPQFF
TRBV2	TRBD1	TRBJ2-5	NA	TGTGCCAGCAGGCCGGGGACAGGGCACCAAGAGACCCAGTACTTC	CASRPGTGHQETQYF
TRBV28	TRBD1	TRBJ2-2	NA	TGTGCCAGCAAAACCCCGGGACAGACCAACCCGAACACCGGGGAGCTGTTTTTT	CASKTPGQTNPNTGELFF
TRBV12-3/TRBV12-4	TRBD1	TRBJ2-7	NA	TGTGCCAGCGGACAGGGGAGCCACGAGCAGTACTTC	CASGQGSHEQYF
TRBV5-1	TRBD2	TRBJ2-3	NA	TGCGCCAGCAGCTCACTAGCGGGGGGTGGCACAGATACGCAGTATTTT	CASSSLAGGGTDTQYF
TRBV12-5	NA	TRBJ2-1	NA	TGTGCTAGTGGTTTGGGACAGAGCTCCCACAATGAGCAGTTCTTC	CASGLGQSSHNEQFF
TRBV5-6	NA	TRBJ1-6	few	TGTGCCAGCAGCTTGGGACCAGCGGCAAATTCACCCCTCCACTTT	CASSLGPAANSPLHF
TRBV24-1	NA	TRBJ2-7	NA	TGTGCCACCAGATCGTACAGCTCCTACGAGCAGTACTTC	CATRSYSSYEQYF
TRBV9	NA	TRBJ2-7	NA	TGTGCCAGCAGCGTAGGGACAGAACCCTACGAGCAGTACTTC	CASSVGTEPYEQYF
TRBV10-3	NA	TRBJ2-6	NA	TGTGCCATCCAAGAACAGAGCTCTGGGGCCAACGTCCTGACTTTC	CAIQEQSSGANVLTF
TRBV7-2	TRBD1	TRBJ1-2	few	TGTGCCAGCAGCCCCACCGGGACAGCTAACTATGGCTACACCTTC	CASSPTGTANYGYTF
TRBV11-3	NA	TRBJ2-3	NA	TGTGCCAGCAGCTTAGGGAGTGATACGCAGTATTTT	CASSLGSDTQYF
TRBV7-9	NA	TRBJ1-2	NA	TGTGCCAGCAGCTTTGGACAGCGACCCTATGGCTACACCTTC	CASSFGQRPYGYTF
TRBV6-5	TRBD1	TRBJ2-5	NA	TGTGCCAGCAGGGGGGGACAGGTTGATGGAGAGACCCAGTACTTC	CASRGGQVDGETQYF
TRBV2	NA	TRBJ1-2	NA	TGTGCCAGCAGGAGGGGAGGGGGCTATGGCTACACCTTC	CASRRGGGYGYTF
TRBV6-5	NA	TRBJ2-1	NA	TGTGCCAGCAGGCCAGGGGGGCTGTCCTACAATGAGCAGTTCTTC	CASRPGGLSYNEQFF
TRBV9	NA	TRBJ2-5	NA	TGTGCCAGCAGCGTTGGGAGCGGAGGCTTACAAGAGACCCAGTACTTC	CASSVGSGGLQETQYF
TRBV30	NA	TRBJ2-7	few	TGTGCCTGGAGCCTCGGGACTGGGACCTACGAGCAGTACTTC	CAWSLGTGTYEQYF
TRBV19	TRBD1	TRBJ2-3	NA	TGTGCCAGTAGTGGCGGACAGGGGGTGGCAGATACGCAGTATTTT	CASSGGQGVADTQYF
TRBV2	NA	TRBJ2-2	NA	TGTGCCAGCCATTCGGACGGGGGCGGGGAGCTGTTTTTT	CASHSDGGGELFF
TRBV21-1	NA	TRBJ2-6	NA	TGTGCCAGCAGCACCAGGGGTGGTGGGGCCAACGTCCTGACTTTC	CASSTRGGGANVLTF
TRBV5-1	TRBD2	TRBJ2-5	NA	TGCGCCAGCAGCGGGACTACAGCGAGGGAGACCCAGTACTTC	CASSGTTARETQYF
TRBV12-3/TRBV12-4	NA	TRBJ1-2	once	TGTGCCAGCAGCCTAACGCCCCCGGGGGGCTACACCTTC	CASSLTPPGGYTF
TRBV7-2	TRBD2	TRBJ2-3	NA	TGTGCCAGCAGCCGCGGGACTAGCGGTCCAGATACGCAGTATTTT	CASSRGTSGPDTQYF
TRBV6-5	NA	TRBJ2-1	NA	TGTGCCAGCAGTTACGGTCACAGGGCGTACAATGAGCAGTTCTTC	CASSYGHRAYNEQFF
TRBV11-2	NA	TRBJ1-5	NA	TGTGCCAGCAGCTTCACAGATAGCAATCAGCCCCAGCATTTT	CASSFTDSNQPQHF
TRBV5-8	TRBD1	TRBJ1-2	NA	TGTGCCAGCAGCCCGTTAAGAGGGACAGGGAGCTATGGCTACACCTTC	CASSPLRGTGSYGYTF
TRBV30	TRBD1	TRBJ2-7	NA	TGTGCCTGGACCAGACAGGGGTCGTCCTACGAGCAGTACTTC	CAWTRQGSSYEQYF
TRBV6-1	NA	TRBJ1-6	NA	TGTGCCAGCAGTGAAGTGGGGGGGAGTAATTCACCCCTCCACTTT	CASSEVGGSNSPLHF
TRBV4-1	NA	TRBJ1-3	NA	TGCGCCAGCAGCCAAGGGTCGACAGGACAACCCGGAAACACCATATATTTT	CASSQGSTGQPGNTIYF
TRBV11-2	TRBD1	TRBJ1-1	NA	TGTGCCAGCAGCTCCTCTGAGGTTCGGACAGGTCAAGAAGTTGAAGCTTTCTTT	CASSSSEVRTGQEVEAFF
TRBV2	TRBD1	TRBJ1-2	NA	TGTGCCACCCAAGGGACAGCCGGAGGTGGCTACACCTTC	CATQGTAGGGYTF
TRBV6-5	TRBD2	TRBJ2-1	NA	TGTGCCAGCTCCCGGGGGGACAATGAGCAGTTCTTC	CASSRGDNEQFF
TRBV28	NA	TRBJ2-7	NA	TGTGCCAGCAGTCCACCAGGCTACGAGCAGTACTTC	CASSPPGYEQYF
TRBV29-1	TRBD2	TRBJ2-5	NA	TGCAGCGTTCTCGGCGGGGGGCAAGAGACCCAGTACTTC	CSVLGGGQETQYF
TRBV14	TRBD1	TRBJ2-5	NA	TGTGCCAGCAGTATAATGACAGGGGGCCAAGAGACCCAGTACTTC	CASSIMTGGQETQYF
TRBV11-2	NA	TRBJ2-1	NA	TGTGCCAGCAGCTTTGTCGCTAGCTCCTACAATGAGCAGTTCTTC	CASSFVASSYNEQFF
TRBV2	NA	TRBJ1-6	few	TGTGCCAGCTTCCGGACCGAAGGGAGTTCACCCCTCCACTTT	CASFRTEGSSPLHF
TRBV6-5	NA	TRBJ2-3	NA	TGTGCCAGCAGTTCCGTACAGAAAACAGATACGCAGTATTTT	CASSSVQKTDTQYF
TRBV5-1	NA	TRBJ1-3	NA	TGCGCCAGCAGCTTGGGGGGCCCCTCTGGAAACACCATATATTTT	CASSLGGPSGNTIYF
TRBV5-1	NA	TRBJ2-5	NA	TGCGCCAGCAATATCCTACCAGGGCTTGAGTTGAAGACCCAGTACTTC	CASNILPGLELKTQYF
TRBV10-1	TRBD2	TRBJ2-2	NA	TGCGCCAGCAGTGACGGGGGGTCTTACACCGGGGAGCTGTTTTTT	CASSDGGSYTGELFF
TRBV4-2	NA	TRBJ2-7	NA	TGTGCCAGCAGCCATAGTTTAACAGGACCTTCCTACGAGCAGTACTTC	CASSHSLTGPSYEQYF
TRBV6-5	TRBD1	TRBJ2-7	NA	TGTGCCAGCCATCCCCCTCAGGGGGCGAACTACGAGCAGTACTTC	CASHPPQGANYEQYF